This is a list of T cell receptor beta chains from one sample in a study of blood T cells in healthy people across ages. One entry per CDR3 protein results from TCRdb running MiXCR on the 5' RACE reads. The sample yields roughly 1,500,000 distinct CDR3 sequences, approximately 32% seen once. The sequencing sample was made of blood. These receptors were collected from a woman in her twenties or thirties in good health. Both conserved end residues are part of each CDR3. The D gene is left open where the match is weak. Where a row states a size, it is once, few, many or the class of an expanded clone; other rows omit it.

few TRBJ2-7 TRBV10-2 TRBD2 CASSPSSGSSEQYF TGCGCCAGCAGCCCGTCTAGCGGGAGTAGCGAGCAGTACTTC
once TRBJ2-3 TRBV20-1 TRBD2 CSATWTSRSTDTQYF TGCAGTGCTACGTGGACTAGCAGAAGCACAGATACGCAGTATTTT
. TRBJ2-3 TRBV20-1 TRBD2 CSATSGGVTGDTQYF TGCAGTGCTACAAGCGGGGGGGTCACGGGAGATACGCAGTATTTT
. TRBJ2-7 TRBV4-2 . CASSPRERNYEQYF TGTGCCAGCAGCCCTAGGGAGAGGAACTACGAGCAGTACTTC
. TRBJ2-4 TRBV7-2 TRBD2 CASSLVASGRAKSIQYF TGTGCCAGCAGCTTAGTGGCTAGCGGGAGGGCCAAAAGCATTCAGTACTTC
. TRBJ2-4 TRBV29-1 . CGVAGGGGIQYF TGCGGCGTGGCAGGCGGCGGAGGCATTCAGTACTTC
. TRBJ2-7 TRBV15 . CATTKERDLDEQYF TGTGCCACCACCAAGGAGCGAGACCTTGACGAGCAGTACTTC
few TRBJ2-7 TRBV28 . CASSFQRVPYEQYF TGTGCCAGCAGTTTCCAGCGGGTCCCCTACGAGCAGTACTTC
few TRBJ1-1 TRBV27 TRBD1 CASSSARDRGMNTEAFF TGTGCCAGCAGTTCCGCCCGGGACAGGGGCATGAACACTGAAGCTTTCTTT
few TRBJ2-7 TRBV20-1 . CSAEPPGRGIYEQYF TGCAGTGCCGAACCCCCAGGGCGAGGAATCTACGAGCAGTACTTC
. TRBJ2-1 TRBV24-1 . CATSESGPTYNEQFF TGTGCCACCAGTGAGTCGGGACCCACCTACAATGAGCAGTTCTTC
few TRBJ2-7 TRBV6-1 . CASRITGKEQYF TGTGCCAGCAGAATTACAGGGAAAGAGCAGTACTTC
. TRBJ1-2 TRBV15 . CATSREVGYGYTF TGTGCCACCAGCAGAGAAGTAGGGTATGGCTACACCTTC
few TRBJ2-1 TRBV12-3/TRBV12-4 . CASSFTNYNEQFF TGTGCCAGCAGTTTTACTAACTACAATGAGCAGTTCTTC
. TRBJ2-1 TRBV6-4 . CASSEDVSSYNEQFF TGTGCCAGCAGTGAGGATGTAAGCTCCTACAATGAGCAGTTCTTC
few TRBJ2-1 TRBV15 . CATSRAKGFYNEQFF TGTGCCACCAGCAGAGCGAAGGGGTTCTACAATGAGCAGTTCTTC
. TRBJ2-1 TRBV20-1 . CSAPIPRMANEQFF TGCAGTGCTCCTATCCCCAGAATGGCCAATGAGCAGTTCTTC
. TRBJ2-7 TRBV28 TRBD1 CASSPRTGVYEQYF TGTGCCAGCAGCCCTAGGACAGGGGTTTACGAGCAGTACTTC
. TRBJ2-7 TRBV27 TRBD1 CASSSYGQVFYEQYF TGTGCCAGCAGTTCCTACGGACAGGTCTTCTACGAGCAGTACTTC
few TRBJ2-3 TRBV29-1 . CSAAGPDTQYF TGCAGCGCAGCAGGGCCGGATACGCAGTATTTT
many TRBJ2-7 TRBV3-1 TRBD1 CASSRRLGTGIYEQYF TGTGCCAGCAGCCGTCGACTCGGGACAGGGATATACGAGCAGTACTTC
many TRBJ2-1 TRBV6-5 TRBD2 CASSYAGGNEQFF TGTGCCAGCAGTTACGCGGGGGGCAATGAGCAGTTCTTC
many TRBJ2-1 TRBV7-8 TRBD2 CASRRLAGVNSYNEQFF TGTGCCAGCAGAAGACTAGCGGGAGTGAACTCCTACAATGAGCAGTTCTTC
many TRBJ2-7 TRBV20-1 TRBD2 CSASAGLAGDEQYF TGCAGTGCTAGCGCGGGACTAGCGGGAGACGAGCAGTACTTC
. TRBJ1-2 TRBV6-1 TRBD1 CASNPWRGRGHDYGYTF TGTGCCAGCAATCCCTGGAGGGGCAGGGGGCATGACTATGGCTACACCTTC